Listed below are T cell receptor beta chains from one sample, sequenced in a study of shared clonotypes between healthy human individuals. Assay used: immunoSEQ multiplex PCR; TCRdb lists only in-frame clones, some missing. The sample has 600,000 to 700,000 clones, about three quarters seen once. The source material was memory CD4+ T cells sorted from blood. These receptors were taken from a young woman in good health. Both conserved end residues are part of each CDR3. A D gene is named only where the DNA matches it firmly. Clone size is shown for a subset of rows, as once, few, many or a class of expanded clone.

CDR3nt: TGTGCCTGGAGTGTGCAGGGGGGAGATCAGCCCCAGCATTTT
CDR3aa: CAWSVQGGDQPQHF
j_gene: TRBJ1-5
v_gene: TRBV30
d_gene: TRBD1
abundance: .
len: 14

CDR3nt: TGTGCCAGCAGCATCGGACAGGTCACCGGGGAGCTGTTTTTT
CDR3aa: CASSIGQVTGELFF
j_gene: TRBJ2-2
v_gene: TRBV7-6
d_gene: TRBD1
abundance: .
len: 14

CDR3nt: TGTGCCAGCAGTCAACAGGGGGGCCCAAACCACGAGCAGTACTTC
CDR3aa: CASSQQGGPNHEQYF
j_gene: TRBJ2-7
v_gene: TRBV27
d_gene: TRBD1
abundance: .
len: 15

CDR3nt: TGTGCCAGCAGTTCTCTCAGGGTAGGGGGCGAGCAGTACTTC
CDR3aa: CASSSLRVGGEQYF
j_gene: TRBJ2-7
v_gene: TRBV6-5
d_gene: .
abundance: .
len: 14

CDR3nt: TGTGCCAGCAGGACCATCGGGTCCATTTCCTACGAGCAGTACTTC
CDR3aa: CASRTIGSISYEQYF
j_gene: TRBJ2-7
v_gene: TRBV7-2
d_gene: .
abundance: .
len: 15

CDR3nt: TGTGCCAGCAGCTTAGTTCGGTTCTCCGGGACCCAGTACTTC
CDR3aa: CASSLVRFSGTQYF
j_gene: TRBJ2-5
v_gene: TRBV7-1
d_gene: .
abundance: .
len: 14

CDR3nt: TGCGCCAGCAGCCCAGGCCCACTCGCGGGAGGGCCCGATACGCAGTATTTT
CDR3aa: CASSPGPLAGGPDTQYF
j_gene: TRBJ2-3
v_gene: TRBV5-1
d_gene: TRBD2
abundance: .
len: 17

CDR3nt: TGTGCCAGCAGCGAAGGGGGGGTCCAAGAGACCCAGTACTTC
CDR3aa: CASSEGGVQETQYF
j_gene: TRBJ2-5
v_gene: TRBV9
d_gene: .
abundance: .
len: 14

CDR3nt: TGTGCCAGCAGCCAAGGGACAGGGAATGCCGGGGAGCTGTTTTTT
CDR3aa: CASSQGTGNAGELFF
j_gene: TRBJ2-2
v_gene: TRBV11-2
d_gene: TRBD1
abundance: .
len: 15

CDR3nt: TGTGCCAGCAGTTCTGGCCTCTCTGGAAACACCATATATTTT
CDR3aa: CASSSGLSGNTIYF
j_gene: TRBJ1-3
v_gene: TRBV7-9
d_gene: .
abundance: .
len: 14

CDR3nt: TGTGCCAGCAGCTTATCCCGGGACAGGGCCGTCTACACCTTC
CDR3aa: CASSLSRDRAVYTF
j_gene: TRBJ1-2
v_gene: TRBV7-9
d_gene: TRBD1
abundance: .
len: 14

CDR3nt: TGTGCCAGCAGTTCCTCTCGGGAGCGATTGGATACGCAGTATTTT
CDR3aa: CASSSSRERLDTQYF
j_gene: TRBJ2-3
v_gene: TRBV28
d_gene: .
abundance: .
len: 15

CDR3nt: TGTGCCAGCAGCTTAGGACCGCAGGTTTATAATGAAAAACTGTTTTTT
CDR3aa: CASSLGPQVYNEKLFF
j_gene: TRBJ1-4
v_gene: TRBV5-4
d_gene: .
abundance: .
len: 16

CDR3nt: TGTGCCAGCTCACCACCGACGGGGGGGGAAGAGACCCAGTACTTC
CDR3aa: CASSPPTGGEETQYF
j_gene: TRBJ2-5
v_gene: TRBV18
d_gene: TRBD2
abundance: .
len: 15

CDR3nt: TGCGCCAGCAGCGCGGACATCTACGAGCAGTACTTC
CDR3aa: CASSADIYEQYF
j_gene: TRBJ2-7
v_gene: TRBV5-1
d_gene: .
abundance: many
len: 12

CDR3nt: TGCGCCAGCAGCTTGGGCGGGAGGACCTACGAGCAGTACTTC
CDR3aa: CASSLGGRTYEQYF
j_gene: TRBJ2-7
v_gene: TRBV5-1
d_gene: TRBD2
abundance: .
len: 14

CDR3nt: TGTGCCAGCTCACGGGACAGGGACCTTATTTATTATGGCTACACCTTC
CDR3aa: CASSRDRDLIYYGYTF
j_gene: TRBJ1-2
v_gene: TRBV18
d_gene: TRBD1
abundance: .
len: 16

CDR3nt: TGTGCCAGTAGTATAGATGGGTTCCCTCCCCCAGATACGCAGTATTTT
CDR3aa: CASSIDGFPPPDTQYF
j_gene: TRBJ2-3
v_gene: TRBV19
d_gene: .
abundance: .
len: 16

CDR3nt: TGTGCCAGCAGTTCCGATCCGGGGGGGTGGAACAATCAGCCCCAGCATTTT
CDR3aa: CASSSDPGGWNNQPQHF
j_gene: TRBJ1-5
v_gene: TRBV5-5
d_gene: .
abundance: .
len: 17

CDR3nt: TGTGCCTTTCGGACAGCCTATACAGCCGGGGAGCTGTTTTTT
CDR3aa: CAFRTAYTAGELFF
j_gene: TRBJ2-2
v_gene: TRBV7-8
d_gene: .
abundance: .
len: 14

CDR3nt: TGCGCCAGCAGGGGACTAGCGGTACAAACCCCGAACGGCGATGAGCAGTTCTTC
CDR3aa: CASRGLAVQTPNGDEQFF
j_gene: TRBJ2-1
v_gene: TRBV5-1
d_gene: TRBD2
abundance: .
len: 18

CDR3nt: TGTGCCAGTAGTATAGATTACAGGGGGCGCGAGCAGTACTTC
CDR3aa: CASSIDYRGREQYF
j_gene: TRBJ2-7
v_gene: TRBV19
d_gene: TRBD1
abundance: .
len: 14

CDR3nt: TGTGCCAGCAGTTACTTGGCTAGCGGGAGGGTCGAGCAGTACTTC
CDR3aa: CASSYLASGRVEQYF
j_gene: TRBJ2-7
v_gene: TRBV6-6
d_gene: TRBD2
abundance: .
len: 15

CDR3nt: TGCGCCAGCAGTCATCCGGGACAGCTAGCCAAAAACATTCAGTACTTC
CDR3aa: CASSHPGQLAKNIQYF
j_gene: TRBJ2-4
v_gene: TRBV23-1
d_gene: TRBD1
abundance: once
len: 16

CDR3nt: TGTGCCAGCTCACCCTTGGCGGGAGGCCTCTACGAGCAGTACTTC
CDR3aa: CASSPLAGGLYEQYF
j_gene: TRBJ2-7
v_gene: TRBV18
d_gene: TRBD2
abundance: .
len: 15

CDR3nt: TGCAGCGTTGACCCGGTCTGGGGGGTTACTGAAGCTTTCTTT
CDR3aa: CSVDPVWGVTEAFF
j_gene: TRBJ1-1
v_gene: TRBV29-1
d_gene: .
abundance: .
len: 14

CDR3nt: TGTGCCAGCAGCTTGGGACCCATTGGAAACACCATATATTTT
CDR3aa: CASSLGPIGNTIYF
j_gene: TRBJ1-3
v_gene: TRBV7-6
d_gene: .
abundance: once
len: 14

CDR3nt: TGTGCCAGCAGCTCCGGGACAGGGCTTTACTACGAGCAGTACTTC
CDR3aa: CASSSGTGLYYEQYF
j_gene: TRBJ2-7
v_gene: TRBV5-4
d_gene: TRBD1
abundance: .
len: 15

CDR3nt: TGTGCCAGCAGTGAAGCCGGCACCGGGGAGCTGTTTTTT
CDR3aa: CASSEAGTGELFF
j_gene: TRBJ2-2
v_gene: TRBV6-1
d_gene: .
abundance: few
len: 13

CDR3nt: TGTGCCAGCAGCTTGGTCCGGGACAGGGGGCACGAGCAGTACTTC
CDR3aa: CASSLVRDRGHEQYF
j_gene: TRBJ2-7
v_gene: TRBV5-4
d_gene: TRBD1
abundance: once
len: 15

CDR3nt: TGTGCCAGCAGCAAGACTAGCGGGGACTACGAGCAGTACTTC
CDR3aa: CASSKTSGDYEQYF
j_gene: TRBJ2-7
v_gene: TRBV7-9
d_gene: TRBD2
abundance: .
len: 14